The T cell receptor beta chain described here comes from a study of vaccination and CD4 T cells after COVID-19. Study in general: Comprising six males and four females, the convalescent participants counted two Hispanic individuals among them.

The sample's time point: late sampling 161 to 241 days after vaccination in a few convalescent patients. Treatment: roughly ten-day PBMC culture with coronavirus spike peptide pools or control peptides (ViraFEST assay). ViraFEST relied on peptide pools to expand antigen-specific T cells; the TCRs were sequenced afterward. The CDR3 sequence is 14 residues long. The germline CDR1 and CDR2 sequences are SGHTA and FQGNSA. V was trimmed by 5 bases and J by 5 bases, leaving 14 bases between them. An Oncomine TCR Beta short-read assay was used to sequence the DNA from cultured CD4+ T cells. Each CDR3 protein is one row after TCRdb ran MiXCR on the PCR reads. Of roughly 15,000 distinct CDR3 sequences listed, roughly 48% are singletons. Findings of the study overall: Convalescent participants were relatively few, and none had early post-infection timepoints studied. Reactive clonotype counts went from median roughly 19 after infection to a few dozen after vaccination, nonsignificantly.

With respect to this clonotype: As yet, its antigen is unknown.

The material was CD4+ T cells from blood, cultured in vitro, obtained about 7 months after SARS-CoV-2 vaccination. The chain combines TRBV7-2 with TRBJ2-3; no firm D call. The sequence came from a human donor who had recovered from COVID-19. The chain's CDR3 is CASSPRLARDTQYF. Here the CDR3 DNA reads TGTGCCAGCAGCCCCCGGTTGGCCCGAGATACGCAGTATTTT.